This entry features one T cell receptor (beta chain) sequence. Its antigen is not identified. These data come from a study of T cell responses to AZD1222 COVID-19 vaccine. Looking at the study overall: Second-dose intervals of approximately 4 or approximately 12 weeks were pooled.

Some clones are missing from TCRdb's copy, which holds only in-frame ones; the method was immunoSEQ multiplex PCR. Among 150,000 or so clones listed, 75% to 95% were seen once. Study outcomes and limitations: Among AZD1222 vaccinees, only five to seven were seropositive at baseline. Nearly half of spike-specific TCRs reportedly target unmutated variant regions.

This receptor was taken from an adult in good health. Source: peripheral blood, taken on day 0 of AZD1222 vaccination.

The CDR3 reads CASSRGQGSPYGYTF. The CDR3 DNA reads TGTGCCAGCAGCCGTGGACAGGGATCCCCCTATGGCTACACCTTC. The chain uses TRBV7-2 and TRBJ1-2; 8 positions match TRBD1. Germline CDR1 SGHTA, CDR2 FQGNSA. This CDR3 spans 15 amino acids. V lost 5 bases to trimming and J lost 4 bases; unmatched junction nucleotides: 9.